The 17 T cell receptor beta chains listed next were all sequenced from one sample in a study of long-term antiretroviral therapy in people with HIV. Researchers ran immunoSEQ v3.0 at survey level. This table comes from immunoSEQ multiplex PCR, and its TCRdb copy is limited to in-frame clones, with some not included. The sample has more than 10,000 clones, about 85% seen once. The input for sequencing was unsorted PBMCs, taken 2.1 years after starting antiretroviral therapy. These receptors originate from a woman in her thirties or forties with HIV.

CDR3 sequence: CASSKQGPYEQYF. The DNA of the CDR3 is TGTGCCAGCAGCAAACAGGGGCCCTACGAGCAGTACTTC. This chain connects TRBV7-9 to TRBJ2-7; 7 positions match TRBD1. Germline V gene sequence: CDR1 SEHNR, CDR2 FQNEAQ (reference sequence). The CDR3 consists of 13 residues. V trimming: 5 bases; J trimming: 2 bases; junction bases outside the gene matches: 3.

The J gene is TRBJ1-2, the V gene TRBV2; D gene unclear. The germline V gene has CDR1 SNHLY and CDR2 FYNNEI. The V gene lost 8 bases and the J gene lost 7 bases, with 14 bases spanning the gap. This CDR3 has 12 amino acids. CDR3 nucleotide sequence: TGTGCCAGCGCCACGGGTTGGTCTGGCTACACCTTC. The encoded protein is CASATGWSGYTF.

V and J are TRBV5-4 and TRBJ2-3; tentatively, D is TRBD2 (7 bases). This CDR3 has 14 residues. Trimming cost V 2 bases and J 5 bases, with 12 bases left between them. Germline CDR1 reads SGHNT; CDR2 reads YYREEE (reference sequence). DNA of the CDR3: TGTGCCAGCAGCTTAGTGGGGGGGCAAGATACGCAGTATTTT. It codes for CASSLVGGQDTQYF.

This clone was detected a few times. The V gene is TRBV18, the J gene TRBJ2-5, with 10 bases matching TRBD1. The V gene end was trimmed by 3 bases and the J gene end by 5 bases; junction bases not matched to a gene: 12. Germline V gene lookup returns CDR1 KGHSH and CDR2 LQKENI. The CDR3 length is 17 residues. The CDR3 nucleotides are TGTGCCAGCTCACCTACGACAGGGGGCGCTGAGGGGGAGACCCAGTACTTC. Its translation is CASSPTTGGAEGETQYF.

The chain has TRBV7-2 and TRBJ2-1, with a weak D call TRBD2 (6 bases). The CDR3 is made up of 16 amino acids. CDR1 SGHTA and CDR2 FQGNSA come from the germline V gene. V lost 0 bases and J 4 bases, leaving 13 bases between the germline ends. DNA of the CDR3: TGTGCCAGCAGCTTAGCACTGCGGGGCTCTTACAATGAGCAGTTCTTC. As protein: CASSLALRGSYNEQFF.

The CDR3 nucleotides read TGTGCCAGCAGCTTAGATACGGAGGGTTTTACCATATATTTT. Protein: CASSLDTEGFTIYF. V and J are TRBV7-2 and TRBJ1-3; D is undetermined. This CDR3 has 14 residues. The V gene lost 1 base and the J gene lost 10 bases, with 14 bases spanning the gap. CDR1 is SGHTA, CDR2 FQGNSA, per germline.

The chain is built from TRBV6-5 and TRBJ1-1; 8 bases line up with TRBD1. V lost 10 bases, J lost 2 bases, and 9 bases stayed unmatched. The germline CDR1 and CDR2 sequences are MNHEY and SVGAGI. This CDR3 is 14 amino acids long. This chain's CDR3 is CATNPRGLNTEAFF. The CDR3 bases are TGTGCCACCAACCCCAGGGGGCTTAACACTGAAGCTTTCTTT.

This rearrangement joins TRBV7-9 to TRBJ1-1; weak D call: TRBD1 (5 bases). In germline, CDR1 is SEHNR, CDR2 FQNEAQ (reference sequence). Trimming pared 5 bases from V and 0 bases from J, leaving 16 bases between. CDR3 length equals 16 residues. The CDR3 reads CASSTQGKGMNTEAFF. The CDR3 DNA sequence: TGTGCCAGCAGCACCCAGGGAAAGGGTATGAACACTGAAGCTTTCTTT.

The CDR3 nucleotides are TGTGCCAGCAGCTCCGGGACTAGCGGGGTAAGAGGGTGGACAGATACGCAGTATTTT. Encoded protein: CASSSGTSGVRGWTDTQYF. The rearrangement joins TRBV5-4 to TRBJ2-3, with 13 positions matching TRBD2. Germline V gene data show CDR1 as SGHNT and CDR2 as YYREEE (reference sequence). Trimming cost V 3 bases and J 3 bases; bases outside gene matches: 13. The length of the CDR3 is 19 residues.

This chain uses TRBV2 with TRBJ2-7, with 8 bases that match TRBD1. The CDR3 totals 14 residues. From germline, CDR1 is SNHLY and CDR2 FYNNEI. J gave up 4 bases and V 1 base, and 3 bases lay outside the gene matches. The CDR3 is CASSEGQGAYEQYF. Here the CDR3 DNA reads TGTGCCAGCAGTGAAGGCCAGGGGGCTTACGAGCAGTACTTC.

The V call is TRBV7-9, the J call TRBJ1-5; 9 nucleotides match TRBD1. Germline lookup yields CDR1 SEHNR and CDR2 FQNEAQ (reference sequence). The V and J ends lost 4 bases and 8 bases, in that order; junction bases with no gene match: 6. The CDR3 is 14 amino acids. The CDR3 nucleotides are TGTGCCAGCAGCTCACAGGGGGCCGGGAAGCCCCAGCATTTT. The encoded protein is CASSSQGAGKPQHF.

The gene calls are TRBV9 and TRBJ2-2; D is unclear. CDR1 is SGDLS, CDR2 YYNGEE, per germline. V dropped 4 bases and J dropped 0 bases, with 7 bases sitting between them. This CDR3 contains 14 residues. The chain's CDR3 is CASSPRSNTGELFF. As DNA, the CDR3 is TGTGCCAGCAGCCCACGGTCGAACACCGGGGAGCTGTTTTTT.

V usage is TRBV7-9 and J usage is TRBJ1-1, with TRBD1 matching over 7 bases. The CDR3 is made up of 13 amino acids. V trimming: 4 bases; J trimming: 5 bases; junction bases outside the gene matches: 4. The V gene's germline CDR1 is SEHNR and CDR2 FQNEAQ (reference sequence). CDR3 region: CASSSDRETEAFF. The CDR3 DNA reads as TGTGCCAGCAGCTCCGACAGGGAAACTGAAGCTTTCTTT.

CDR3 loop: CASSQDGGGNGYTF. CDR3 sequence (DNA): TGCGCCAGCAGCCAAGATGGAGGGGGCAACGGCTACACCTTC. The rearrangement joins TRBV4-1 to TRBJ1-2; 7 positions match TRBD1. V shed 0 bases, J shed 8 bases, and the junction held 6 bases outside the gene matches. CDR1 and CDR2 from the germline V gene are MGHRA and YSYEKL. The CDR3 is 14 amino acids.

The chain links TRBV7-7 to TRBJ2-7; 8 bases map to TRBD1. The CDR3 runs 14 residues. Per the germline V gene, CDR1 is SSHAT and CDR2 is FNYEAQ (reference sequence). After removal of 5 bases from V and 0 bases from J, the junction contained 3 bases not matched to a gene. This CDR3 reads CASSRDRSSYEQYF. Written as DNA, the CDR3 is TGTGCCAGCAGCCGGGACAGGAGCTCCTACGAGCAGTACTTC.

The gene calls are TRBV29-1 and TRBJ2-7; 7 bases fit TRBD2. Germline values: CDR1 SQVTM, CDR2 ANQGSEA. The CDR3 totals 13 residues. J was trimmed by 5 bases and V by 7 bases; bases with no gene match: 11. CDR3 sequence reads: CSALLPGGHEQYF. The CDR3 DNA follows: TGCAGCGCCCTACTCCCGGGGGGTCACGAGCAGTACTTC.

This clone was seen only a few times. CDR3 DNA sequence: TGTGCCAGCTCACCGCGACAGGGGGCGACTGAAGCTTTCTTT. This encodes CASSPRQGATEAFF. This chain links TRBV18 with TRBJ1-1; 10 bases align to TRBD1. The CDR3 runs to 14 residues. CDR1 KGHSH and CDR2 LQKENI come from the germline V gene. The ends lost 3 bases at V and 5 bases at J; junction bases unmatched: 3.